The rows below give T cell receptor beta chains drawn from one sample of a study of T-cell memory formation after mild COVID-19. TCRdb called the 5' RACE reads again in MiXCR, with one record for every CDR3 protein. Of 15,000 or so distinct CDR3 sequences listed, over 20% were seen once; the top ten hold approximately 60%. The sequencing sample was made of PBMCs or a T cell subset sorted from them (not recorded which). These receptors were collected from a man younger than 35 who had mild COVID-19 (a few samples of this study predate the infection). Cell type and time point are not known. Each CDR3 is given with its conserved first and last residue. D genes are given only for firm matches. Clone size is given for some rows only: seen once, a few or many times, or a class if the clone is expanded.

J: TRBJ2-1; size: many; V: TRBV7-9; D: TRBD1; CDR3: CASSSSGGLYNEQFF; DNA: TGTGCCAGCAGCTCCTCAGGGGGCCTCTACAATGAGCAGTTCTTC
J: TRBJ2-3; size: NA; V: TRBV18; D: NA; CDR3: CASSPLQITDTQYF; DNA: TGTGCCAGCTCACCACTCCAGATAACAGATACGCAGTATTTT
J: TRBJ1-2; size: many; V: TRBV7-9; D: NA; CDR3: CASSLGGRTGNNYGYTF; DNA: TGTGCCAGCAGCTTAGGTGGCCGGACGGGGAACAACTATGGCTACACCTTC
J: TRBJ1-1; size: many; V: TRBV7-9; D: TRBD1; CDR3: CASSHRPWTGGDPEAFF; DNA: TGTGCCAGCAGCCACCGACCCTGGACAGGGGGGGACCCTGAAGCTTTCTTT
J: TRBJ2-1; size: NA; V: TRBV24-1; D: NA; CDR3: CATSDGDSRHNEQFF; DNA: TGTGCCACCAGTGATGGGGACTCCCGGCACAATGAGCAGTTCTTC
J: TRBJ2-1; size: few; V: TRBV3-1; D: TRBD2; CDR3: CASSSTLAGGPGEQFF; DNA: TGTGCCAGCAGTTCTACTTTAGCGGGGGGGCCGGGAGAGCAGTTCTTC
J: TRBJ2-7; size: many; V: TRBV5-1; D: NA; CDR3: CASSLNRYEQYF; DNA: TGCGCCAGCAGCTTGAACCGCTACGAGCAGTACTTC
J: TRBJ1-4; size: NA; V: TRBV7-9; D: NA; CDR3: CASSRTGEKLFF; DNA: TGTGCCAGCAGTAGAACAGGGGAAAAACTGTTTTTT
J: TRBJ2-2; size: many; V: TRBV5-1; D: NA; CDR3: CASSLGPPNTGELFF; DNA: TGCGCCAGCAGCTTGGGACCACCGAACACCGGGGAGCTGTTTTTT
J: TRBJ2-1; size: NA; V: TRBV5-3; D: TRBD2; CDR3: CARSPPTSGGANEQFF; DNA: TGTGCCAGAAGCCCCCCCACTAGCGGGGGGGCAAATGAGCAGTTCTTC
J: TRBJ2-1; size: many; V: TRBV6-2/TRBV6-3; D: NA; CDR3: CASNPPYNEQFF; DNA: TGTGCCAGCAATCCTCCCTACAATGAGCAGTTCTTC
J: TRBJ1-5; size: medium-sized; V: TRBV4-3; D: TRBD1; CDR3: CASSYRQGGQPQHF; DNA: TGCGCCAGCAGCTACCGACAGGGTGGTCAGCCCCAGCATTTT
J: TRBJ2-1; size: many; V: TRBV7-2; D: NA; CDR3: CASSFRDPIDSEQFF; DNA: TGTGCCAGCAGCTTCCGGGACCCCATAGACAGTGAGCAGTTCTTC
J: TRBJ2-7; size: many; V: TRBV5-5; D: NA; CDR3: CASSGPALWSFYEQYF; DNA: TGTGCCAGCAGCGGACCCGCTCTTTGGTCCTTTTACGAGCAGTACTTC
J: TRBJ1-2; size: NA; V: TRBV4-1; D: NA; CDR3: CASSPKPAASSGYTF; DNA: TGCGCCAGCAGCCCAAAACCCGCAGCATCCTCTGGCTACACCTTC
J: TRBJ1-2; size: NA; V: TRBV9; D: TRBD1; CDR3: CASSPSGTGNGYTF; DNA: TGTGCCAGCAGCCCGTCCGGGACAGGGAATGGCTACACCTTC
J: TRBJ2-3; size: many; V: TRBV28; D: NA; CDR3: CASSFFQLIDTQYF; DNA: TGTGCCAGCAGTTTCTTCCAGTTGATAGATACGCAGTATTTT
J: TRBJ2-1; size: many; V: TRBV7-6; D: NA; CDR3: CASSPLGGLRDEQFF; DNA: TGTGCCAGCAGCCCCTTGGGGGGCCTTAGGGATGAGCAGTTCTTC
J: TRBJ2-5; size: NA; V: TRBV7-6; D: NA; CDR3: CASSPRSETQYF; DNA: TGTGCCAGCAGCCCCAGGAGTGAGACCCAGTACTTC
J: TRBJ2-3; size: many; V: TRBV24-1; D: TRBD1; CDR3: CATSDFGQGGDTQYF; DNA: TGTGCCACCAGTGATTTCGGACAGGGCGGGGATACGCAGTATTTT
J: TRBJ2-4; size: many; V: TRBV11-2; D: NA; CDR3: CASSAERRGSQYF; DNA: TGTGCCAGCAGCGCAGAGAGGCGGGGTTCTCAGTACTTC
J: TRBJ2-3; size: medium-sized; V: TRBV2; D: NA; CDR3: CASSEVPGWDTQYF; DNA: TGTGCCAGCAGTGAAGTGCCAGGATGGGATACGCAGTATTTT
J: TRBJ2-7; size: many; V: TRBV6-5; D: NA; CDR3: CASSSLGRSSYEQYF; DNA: TGTGCCAGCAGCTCTCTGGGGAGAAGCTCCTACGAGCAGTACTTC
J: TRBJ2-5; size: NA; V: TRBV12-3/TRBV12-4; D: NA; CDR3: CASSFTQGQAQYF; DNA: TGTGCCAGCAGTTTTACCCAGGGGCAAGCCCAGTACTTC
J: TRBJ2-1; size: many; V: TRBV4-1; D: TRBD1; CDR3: CASSRPGQTDEQFF; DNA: TGCGCCAGCAGCCGGCCGGGACAGACGGATGAGCAGTTCTTC
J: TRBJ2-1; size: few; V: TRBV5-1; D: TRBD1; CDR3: CATSQGQDNEQFF; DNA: TGCGCCACCAGTCAGGGACAGGACAATGAGCAGTTCTTC
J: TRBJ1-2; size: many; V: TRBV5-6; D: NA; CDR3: CASSPWPQEYYGYTF; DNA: TGTGCCAGCAGCCCCTGGCCCCAGGAGTACTATGGCTACACCTTC
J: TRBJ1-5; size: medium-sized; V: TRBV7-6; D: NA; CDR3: CASSLAGLGNQPQHF; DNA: TGTGCCAGCAGCTTAGCGGGGCTCGGCAATCAGCCCCAGCATTTT
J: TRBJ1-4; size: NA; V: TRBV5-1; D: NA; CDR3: CASSLNDEKLFF; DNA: TGCGCCAGCAGCTTGAACGATGAAAAACTGTTTTTT
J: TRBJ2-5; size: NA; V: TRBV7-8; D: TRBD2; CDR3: CASSLETSGIRETQYF; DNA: TGTGCCAGCAGCTTAGAGACTAGCGGTATCCGAGAGACCCAGTACTTC
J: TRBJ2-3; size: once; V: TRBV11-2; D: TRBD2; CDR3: CASSLLSIGGGAADTQYF; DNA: TGTGCCAGCAGCTTGCTCTCTATAGGCGGGGGGGCAGCAGATACGCAGTATTTT
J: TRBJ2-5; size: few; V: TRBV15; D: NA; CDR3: CATSQTEGHVQETQYF; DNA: TGTGCCACCAGCCAGACCGAGGGGCACGTCCAAGAGACCCAGTACTTC
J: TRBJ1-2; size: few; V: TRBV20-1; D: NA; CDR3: CSARVAANYGYTF; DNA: TGCAGTGCTAGAGTCGCGGCTAACTATGGCTACACCTTC
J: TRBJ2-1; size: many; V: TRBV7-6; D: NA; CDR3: CASSWGFSSSYNEQFF; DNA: TGTGCCAGCAGCTGGGGATTCTCCAGCTCCTACAATGAGCAGTTCTTC
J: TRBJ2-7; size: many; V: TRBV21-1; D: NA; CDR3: CASSSQIGYEQYF; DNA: TGTGCCAGCAGCTCCCAAATAGGGTACGAGCAGTACTTC
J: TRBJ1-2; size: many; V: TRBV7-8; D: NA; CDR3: CASSLGRANYGYTF; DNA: TGTGCCAGCAGCTTAGGTCGAGCTAACTATGGCTACACCTTC
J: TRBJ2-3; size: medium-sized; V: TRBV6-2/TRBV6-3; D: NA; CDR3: CASSYWSTDTQYF; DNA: TGTGCCAGCAGTTACTGGAGCACAGATACGCAGTATTTT
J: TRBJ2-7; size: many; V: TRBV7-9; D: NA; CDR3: CASRAVDHEQYF; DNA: TGTGCCAGCAGGGCGGTCGACCACGAGCAGTACTTC
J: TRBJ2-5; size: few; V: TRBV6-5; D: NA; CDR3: CASSPQGETQYF; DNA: TGTGCCAGCAGTCCCCAGGGGGAGACCCAGTACTTC
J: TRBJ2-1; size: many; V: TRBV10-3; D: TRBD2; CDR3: CAISASGGPYNEQFF; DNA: TGTGCCATCAGTGCTAGCGGGGGGCCCTACAATGAGCAGTTCTTC
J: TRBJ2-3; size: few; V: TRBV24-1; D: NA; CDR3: CATSDPQDTQYF; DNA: TGTGCCACCAGTGATCCACAGGATACGCAGTATTTT
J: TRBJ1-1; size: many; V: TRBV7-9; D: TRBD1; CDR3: CASSSSLTGPPYTEAFF; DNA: TGTGCCAGCAGCTCAAGTTTGACAGGGCCCCCTTACACTGAAGCTTTCTTT
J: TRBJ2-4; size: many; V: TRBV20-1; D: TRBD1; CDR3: CSARGSPHRDRVFFENIQYF; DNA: TGCAGTGCTAGAGGCTCCCCCCACCGGGACAGGGTATTTTTCGAAAACATTCAGTACTTC
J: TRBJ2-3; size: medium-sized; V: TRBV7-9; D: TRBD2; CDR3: CASSGERGGTDTQYF; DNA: TGTGCCAGCTCGGGCGAGCGGGGGGGCACAGATACGCAGTATTTT
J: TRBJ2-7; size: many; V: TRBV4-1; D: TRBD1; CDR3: CASSQDRNLRTGAYEQYF; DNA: TGCGCCAGCAGCCAAGATCGCAACCTCCGGACAGGGGCCTACGAGCAGTACTTC
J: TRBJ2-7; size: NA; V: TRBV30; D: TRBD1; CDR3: CAWSSGGQISGEQYF; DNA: TGTGCCTGGAGCTCAGGGGGCCAAATATCGGGCGAGCAGTACTTC
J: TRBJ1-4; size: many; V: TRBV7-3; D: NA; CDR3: CASSLRGDLAHEKLFF; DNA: TGTGCCAGCAGCTTAAGGGGGGATCTCGCTCATGAAAAACTGTTTTTT
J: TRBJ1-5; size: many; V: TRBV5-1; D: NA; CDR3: CASSTRTVSNQPQHF; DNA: TGCGCCAGCAGCACGAGGACAGTCAGCAATCAGCCCCAGCATTTT
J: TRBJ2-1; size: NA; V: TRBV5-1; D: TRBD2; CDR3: CASSDSGPTYNEQFF; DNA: TGCGCCAGCAGCGATAGCGGGCCGACCTACAATGAGCAGTTCTTC
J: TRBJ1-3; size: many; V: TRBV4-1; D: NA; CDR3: CASSEAYGPSSGNTIYF; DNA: TGCGCCAGCAGTGAAGCATACGGGCCGTCCTCTGGAAACACCATATATTTT
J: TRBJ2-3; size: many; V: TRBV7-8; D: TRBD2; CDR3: CASSLGSGGAASTDTQYF; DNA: TGTGCCAGCAGCTTAGGTAGCGGGGGGGCTGCTAGCACAGATACGCAGTATTTT
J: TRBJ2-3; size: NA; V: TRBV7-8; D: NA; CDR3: CASSTIESTDTQYF; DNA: TGTGCCAGCAGTACGATAGAAAGCACAGATACTCAGTATTTT
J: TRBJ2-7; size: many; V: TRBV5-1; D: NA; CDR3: CASSLRGALTYEQYF; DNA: TGCGCCAGCAGCTTGAGGGGGGCCCTAACCTACGAGCAGTACTTC
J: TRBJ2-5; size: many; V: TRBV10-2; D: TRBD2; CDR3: CASSRGLAGETQYF; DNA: TGCGCCAGCAGCCGTGGACTAGCTGGGGAGACCCAGTACTTC
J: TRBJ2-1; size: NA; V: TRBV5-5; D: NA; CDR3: CASSTRDLNEQFF; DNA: TGTGCCAGCAGCACTCGAGACCTCAATGAGCAGTTCTTC
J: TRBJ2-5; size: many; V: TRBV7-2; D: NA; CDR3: CASSDRGRLRETQYF; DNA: TGTGCCAGCAGCGATCGGGGACGCCTTCGGGAGACCCAGTACTTC
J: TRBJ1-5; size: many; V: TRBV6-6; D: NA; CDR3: CASSYQGTQPQHF; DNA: TGTGCCAGCAGTTATCAGGGAACTCAGCCCCAGCATTTT
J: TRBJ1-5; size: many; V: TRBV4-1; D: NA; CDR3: CASSQGGDVYSNQPQHF; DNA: TGCGCCAGCAGCCAAGGCGGGGACGTTTATAGCAATCAGCCCCAGCATTTT